The sequence of this TCR beta chain was determined in a study of blood T cells in healthy people across ages. Study-wide results and limits: It was held that the diversity estimates obtained from one million T cells were underestimates. Roughly linearly, TCR beta diversity per million T cells fell as age increased.

Only a few counts were recorded for this clonotype. Its antigen is as yet unknown. The germline V gene encodes CDR1 MDHEN and CDR2 SYDVKM. This CDR3 has 12 amino acids. V shed 9 bases and J shed 7 bases, with 15 bases lying between them. Primed by a sample-barcoded 5' primer and a J-beta primer mix, a second PCR proceeded for 7 to 11 cycles. Any given sample supplied a minimum of 3 million CDR3-containing paired-end reads. TCRdb reprocessed the 5' RACE reads with MiXCR, giving one entry per CDR3 protein. This sample carries 800,000 to 950,000 distinct CDR3 sequences, around 29% of them seen once, and the ten largest clones take about a tenth. The sample was also reused in another study, on T cells of mothers and their children. From that report: Mother-child pairs who were related displayed a slightly higher overlap than unrelated pairs, a difference that was non-significant.

The sequence came from a woman in her 40s in good health. This rearrangement joins TRBV28 to TRBJ1-1, with a possible D match to TRBD1 (5 bases). The sequencing sample was made of blood. CDR3 nucleotide sequence: TGTGCCAGTTTAATAAGGGGAGGTGAAGCTTTCTTT. Amino acid sequence: CASLIRGGEAFF.